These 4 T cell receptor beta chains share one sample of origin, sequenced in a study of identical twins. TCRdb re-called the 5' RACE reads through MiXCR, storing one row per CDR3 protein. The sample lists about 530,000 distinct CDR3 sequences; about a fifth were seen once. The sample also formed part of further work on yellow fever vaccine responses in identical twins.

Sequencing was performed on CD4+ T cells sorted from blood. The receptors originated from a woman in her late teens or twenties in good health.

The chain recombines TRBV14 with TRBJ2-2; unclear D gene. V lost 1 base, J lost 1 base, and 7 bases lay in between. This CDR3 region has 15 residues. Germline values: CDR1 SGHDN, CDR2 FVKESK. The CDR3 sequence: CASSQVQKNTGELFF. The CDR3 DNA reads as TGTGCCAGCAGCCAAGTTCAGAAGAACACCGGGGAGCTGTTTTTT.

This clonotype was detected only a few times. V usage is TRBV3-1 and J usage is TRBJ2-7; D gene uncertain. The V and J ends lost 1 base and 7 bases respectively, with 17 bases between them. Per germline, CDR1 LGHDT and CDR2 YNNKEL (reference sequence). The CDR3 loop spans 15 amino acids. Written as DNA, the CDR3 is TGTGCCAGCAGCCAAGGATTTGGCTACTCCCTTGAGCAGTACTTC. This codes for CASSQGFGYSLEQYF.

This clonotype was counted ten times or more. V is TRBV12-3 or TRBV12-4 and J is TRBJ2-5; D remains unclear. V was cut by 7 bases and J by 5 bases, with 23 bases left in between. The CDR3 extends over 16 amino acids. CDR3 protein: CASTQTGSLFGETQYF. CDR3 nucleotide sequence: TGTGCCAGCACCCAAACCGGGTCCTTGTTCGGGGAGACCCAGTACTTC.

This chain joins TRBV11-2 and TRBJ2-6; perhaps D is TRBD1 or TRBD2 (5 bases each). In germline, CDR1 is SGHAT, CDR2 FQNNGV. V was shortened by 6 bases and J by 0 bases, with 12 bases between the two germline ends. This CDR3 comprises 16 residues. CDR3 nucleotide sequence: TGTGCCAGCAGTTCCGGGGCCTACTCTGGGGCCAACGTCCTGACTTTC. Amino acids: CASSSGAYSGANVLTF.